This T cell receptor (beta chain) is drawn from a study of spatial heterogeneity in lung cancer. Study-level information: Beta-chain sequences consistently outnumbered alpha-chain sequences in detection. General observations from the study: Approximate estimated coverage of tumor T cells amounted to 7% for alpha and over 12% for beta chains. The study found that expanded intratumoral alpha and beta TCR counts tracked tumor mutation counts.

Indicated time point: sample taken at primary tumor resection. Without sorting, whole RNA was sequenced from tumor, nontumor lung or frozen PBMC. There are many counts of this clonotype. Antigen: not known. Germline trimming cut 4 bases from V and 9 bases from J; bases unmatched to any gene: 14. CDR3 length equals 17 residues. Germline lookup yields CDR1 SGHDT and CDR2 YYEEEE. Each TCR cDNA molecule carried a unique molecular identifier. Each CDR3 protein gets one entry after TCRdb re-called the 5' RACE reads with MiXCR. The table shows 10,000 to 12,000 distinct CDR3 sequences, with about 10% occurring only once.

This TCR was sampled from a female donor with early-stage non-small cell lung cancer. The chain employs TRBV5-6 and TRBJ1-6, with 9 positions matching TRBD1. The sequenced sample was lung tumor tissue, obtained at surgery. CDR3 amino acids: CASSLLAGGQGISPLHF. CDR3 DNA: TGTGCCAGCAGCCTTCTGGCAGGTGGACAGGGGATTTCACCCCTCCACTTT.